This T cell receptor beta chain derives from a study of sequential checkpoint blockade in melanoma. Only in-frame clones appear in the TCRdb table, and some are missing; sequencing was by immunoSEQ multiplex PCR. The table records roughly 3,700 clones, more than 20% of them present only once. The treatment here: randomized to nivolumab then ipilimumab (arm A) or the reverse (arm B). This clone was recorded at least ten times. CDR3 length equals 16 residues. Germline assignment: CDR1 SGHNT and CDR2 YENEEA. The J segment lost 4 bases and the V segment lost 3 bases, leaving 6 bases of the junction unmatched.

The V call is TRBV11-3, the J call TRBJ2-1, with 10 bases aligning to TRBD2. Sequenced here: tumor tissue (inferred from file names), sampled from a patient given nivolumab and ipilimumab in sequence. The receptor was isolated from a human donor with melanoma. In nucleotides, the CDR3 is TGTGCCAGCAGCTTGTTTAGCGGGGGGATATACAATGAGCAGTTCTTC. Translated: CASSLFSGGIYNEQFF.